The rows below give T cell receptor beta chains drawn from one sample of a study of blood T cell repertoires in COVID-19. Assay used: immunoSEQ multiplex PCR; TCRdb lists only in-frame clones, some missing. The repertoire includes roughly 40,000 clones, around 82% of them detected once, and around 31% sits in the top ten. Sequences were obtained from peripheral blood. The receptors originated from a woman of 80 years or more with acute or convalescent COVID-19. Each CDR3 is given with its conserved first and last residue. A D gene is named only where the DNA matches it firmly. Only part of the rows carry a size: once, few, many, or a class if the clone is expanded.

clone size	V gene	J gene	D gene	CDR3 protein	CDR3 DNA
-	TRBV5-5	TRBJ2-1	-	CASSSRIGGDNEQFF	TGTGCCAGCAGCTCCAGGATTGGCGGGGACAATGAGCAGTTCTTC
-	TRBV4-2	TRBJ2-2	TRBD1	CASSQIGQGIGELFF	TGTGCCAGCAGCCAAATAGGACAGGGGATAGGGGAGCTGTTTTTT
-	TRBV6-4	TRBJ2-3	-	CASSDPGWEDTQYF	TGTGCCAGCAGTGACCCAGGATGGGAGGATACGCAGTATTTT
-	TRBV19	TRBJ1-5	-	CASSITPTGVEGEPQHF	TGTGCCAGTAGTATTACTCCGACGGGGGTCGAGGGCGAGCCCCAGCATTTT
-	TRBV5-1	TRBJ1-2	TRBD1	CASSLAGTGDGYTF	TGCGCCAGCAGCTTGGCCGGGACAGGGGATGGCTACACCTTC
few	TRBV6-1	TRBJ1-5	-	CASSEVGRQPQHF	TGTGCCAGCAGTGAAGTGGGGAGGCAGCCCCAGCATTTT
-	TRBV5-4	TRBJ2-4	TRBD2	CASSGTSGGLKNIQYF	TGTGCCAGCAGCGGTACTAGCGGGGGTTTAAAAAACATTCAGTACTTC
-	TRBV4-1	TRBJ2-7	-	CASSQEGLSGEQYF	TGCGCCAGCAGCCAAGAGGGACTTTCTGGGGAGCAGTACTTC
few	TRBV9	TRBJ2-7	TRBD2	CASSPHRGSGRIDEQYF	TGTGCCAGCAGCCCCCACCGGGGCAGCGGGAGGATCGACGAGCAGTACTTC
once	TRBV19	TRBJ1-4	-	CASTDRAGDEKLFF	TGTGCCAGTACCGACCGAGCGGGGGATGAAAAACTGTTTTTT
-	TRBV20-1	TRBJ2-7	TRBD1	CSPKQGDEQYF	TGCAGTCCGAAACAGGGGGACGAGCAGTACTTC
once	TRBV3-1/TRBV3-2	TRBJ2-7	TRBD2	CASSQDLGLAGHEQYF	TGTGCCAGCAGCCAAGATCTGGGGCTAGCGGGACACGAGCAGTACTTC
-	TRBV10-3	TRBJ2-1	TRBD2	CAIRRLADNEQFF	TGTGCCATCCGGCGGCTAGCGGACAATGAGCAGTTCTTC
-	TRBV6-4	TRBJ2-2	TRBD1	CASSVDRVNTGELFF	TGTGCCAGCAGTGTCGACAGGGTTAACACCGGGGAGCTGTTTTTT
-	TRBV7-2	TRBJ2-1	TRBD2	CASSPRTSGRVSWNEQFF	TGTGCCAGCAGCCCGCGGACTAGCGGGAGGGTGTCATGGAATGAGCAGTTCTTC
-	TRBV5-1	TRBJ2-5	-	CASSFGVQETQYF	TGCGCCAGCAGCTTTGGAGTTCAAGAGACCCAGTACTTC
-	TRBV6-4	TRBJ1-5	-	CASSDFRGTDDQPQHF	TGTGCCAGCAGTGACTTTAGGGGGACGGATGATCAGCCCCAGCATTTT
-	TRBV6-5	TRBJ1-1	-	CASRDSETEAFF	TGTGCCAGCAGAGACAGTGAAACTGAAGCTTTCTTT